Presented here are 31 T cell receptor beta chains from one specimen sequenced in a study of patients and donors after allogeneic stem cell transplantation. TCRdb analysed the RT-PCR reads with MiXCR anew, one entry per CDR3 protein. In the table there are 920,000 or so distinct CDR3 sequences, roughly 18% of which are singletons. The specimen was blood, either unsorted or a sorted T cell fraction (not recorded which). The receptors come from a human donor who was either an allogeneic HSCT recipient or a stem cell or donor lymphocyte infusion donor (not recorded which). It is not recorded whose cells these are; they may come from a transplant donor.

A note on this clonotype: This may be a read error, as it is one base from a much larger clone. The rearrangement links TRBV29-1 to TRBJ2-1, with D uncertain. Deletions cut 2 bases from V and 5 bases from J, with 1 base between. The germline CDR1 and CDR2 sequences are SQVTM and ANQGSEA. CDR3 size: 10 residues. DNA for the CDR3: TGCAGCGTTGAAAACAATGAGCAGTTCTTC. Encoded protein: CSVENNEQFF.

At least ten counts were recorded for this clonotype. V and J are TRBV12-3 or TRBV12-4 and TRBJ2-1; 10 nucleotides line up with TRBD1. The CDR3 runs to 14 residues. V lost 6 bases, J lost 9 bases, and 8 bases stayed unmatched. The CDR3: CASRGTGVNGEQFF. CDR3 nucleotide sequence: TGTGCCAGCAGGGGGACAGGGGTAAATGGTGAGCAGTTCTTC.

The rearrangement links TRBV18 to TRBJ2-7; D perhaps matches TRBD1 (6 bases). The germline V and J ends were trimmed by 3 bases and 3 bases, with 12 bases remaining between them. CDR1 KGHSH and CDR2 LQKENI come from the germline V gene. This CDR3 contains 14 residues. CDR3 DNA: TGTGCCAGCTCACCGGTGGACAGACTCTACGAGCAGTACTTC. Its translation: CASSPVDRLYEQYF.

Only a few counts were recorded for this clonotype. The V and J genes are TRBV11-2 and TRBJ1-4, with D hard to call. The CDR3 loop spans 12 amino acids. Trimming took 1 base from V and 10 from J, leaving 7 bases between them. Germline V gene data show CDR1 as SGHAT and CDR2 as FQNNGV. This CDR3 is CASSLGVGKLFF. In DNA, the CDR3 is TGTGCCAGCAGCTTAGGGGTAGGAAAACTGTTTTTT.

The genes are TRBV27 and TRBJ2-7; 7 positions match TRBD2. Germline values: CDR1 MNHEY, CDR2 SMNVEV (reference sequence). The V segment lost 2 bases and the J segment 2 bases; nucleotides outside the gene matches: 6. The CDR3 is made up of 15 amino acids. CDR3 DNA sequence: TGTGCCAGCAGTTTAATCCTAGCGGCAACCTACGAGCAGTACTTC. This translates into CASSLILAATYEQYF.

This chain links TRBV12-3 or TRBV12-4 with TRBJ1-5, with TRBD1 matching 7 bases. The length of the CDR3 is 15 residues. V was clipped by 6 bases and J by 7 bases; unmatched bases: 12. The CDR3 sequence is CASSRRQGMGQPQHF. DNA of the CDR3: TGTGCCAGCAGCCGGAGACAGGGAATGGGACAGCCCCAGCATTTT.

This clonotype has only a few counts. This chain connects TRBV5-6 to TRBJ2-3; D not resolved. The CDR3 loop spans 14 amino acids. Trimming shortened V by 2 bases and J by 0 bases, and 7 bases separated the two germline ends. Germline CDR1 is SGHDT and CDR2 is YYEEEE. In nucleotides, the CDR3 is TGTGCCAGCAGCTTTTTTCGTAGCACAGATACGCAGTATTTT. This translates into CASSFFRSTDTQYF.

This clonotype has more than one count but fewer than ten. The V and J genes are TRBV5-6 and TRBJ1-4; maybe TRBD1 (6 bases). Germline-derived CDR1 and CDR2 are SGHDT and YYEEEE. The V end was cut by 5 bases, the J end by 0 bases, with 14 bases between. The CDR3 runs to 16 residues. This CDR3 is CASREWGRATNEKLFF. DNA for the CDR3: TGTGCCAGCAGGGAGTGGGGGCGTGCAACTAATGAAAAACTGTTTTTT.

This clonotype came up a few times. This chain links TRBV12-3 or TRBV12-4 with TRBJ2-5; D gene ambiguous. The CDR3 runs to 13 residues. V was shortened by 5 bases and J by 5 bases, with 12 bases between the two germline ends. This CDR3 reads CASSGRFPETQYF. CDR3 bases: TGTGCCAGCAGTGGACGGTTCCCGGAGACCCAGTACTTC.

V and J are TRBV6-1 and TRBJ2-5; 8 bases agree with TRBD2. The CDR3 runs 15 residues. Per germline, CDR1 MNHNS and CDR2 SASEGT. With V trimmed by 8 bases and J by 5 bases, 13 bases remained unmatched. In DNA form, the CDR3 reads TGTGCCAGCGTGCGAGCGGGGGCGATCAAGGAGACCCAGTACTTC. It encodes CASVRAGAIKETQYF.

This clonotype has just a few counts. The chain is built from TRBV12-3 or TRBV12-4 and TRBJ2-5; 11 positions agree with TRBD2. The CDR3 consists of 14 residues. Losses at the gene ends were 8 bases for V and 2 bases for J; bases not matched to a gene: 4. In DNA, the CDR3 is TGTGCCAGCTGGCTAGCGGGGGGTCAAGAGACCCAGTACTTC. Encoded protein: CASWLAGGQETQYF.

This clonotype was seen only a few times. The V and J genes are TRBV24-1 and TRBJ2-1, with 7 bases aligning to TRBD1. The CDR3 has 16 residues. Germline V gives CDR1 KGHDR, CDR2 SFDVKD. Trimming removed 3 bases from V and 8 bases from J; junction bases left unmatched: 12. CDR3 bases: TGTGCCACCAGTGATCCGCAGGGGGAAATGGTAGATGAGCAGTTCTTC. It yields the protein CATSDPQGEMVDEQFF.

This clonotype has just a few counts. V and J are TRBV9 and TRBJ2-3; no firm D call. The CDR3 consists of 14 residues. Trimming removed 2 bases at V and 2 bases at J, with 9 bases between. Germline CDR1 and CDR2: SGDLS and YYNGEE. CDR3: CASSVEDLTDTQYF. CDR3 nucleotides: TGTGCCAGCAGCGTTGAGGACCTCACAGATACGCAGTATTTT.

In its sample, this clonotype was seen a few times. The CDR3 region has the DNA TGTGCCAGCAGTTTTGTTGCTAGCACAGATACGCAGTATTTT. Amino acids: CASSFVASTDTQYF. V usage is TRBV27 and J usage is TRBJ2-3; D is uncertain. CDR1 is MNHEY, CDR2 SMNVEV, per germline (reference sequence). V was cut by 3 bases and J by 0 bases, with 7 bases left in between. The CDR3 is 14 amino acids.

The chain joins TRBV12-3 or TRBV12-4 to TRBJ1-5; D perhaps matches TRBD1 (5 bases). CDR3 length equals 14 residues. Trimming took 5 bases from V and 5 from J, leaving 13 bases between them. CDR3: CASSQGHGDQPQHF. The DNA for the CDR3 is TGTGCCAGCAGTCAAGGACATGGAGATCAGCCCCAGCATTTT.

The J gene is TRBJ2-7, the V gene TRBV5-1; 16 bases agree with TRBD2. The CDR3 is 17 residues long. J was trimmed by 7 bases and V by 5 bases; bases with no gene match: 12. Germline V gene sequence: CDR1 SGHRS, CDR2 YFSETQ. This CDR3 reads CASRSGLAGGPGFEQYF. The DNA for the CDR3 is TGCGCCAGCAGATCGGGACTAGCGGGAGGGCCGGGTTTTGAGCAGTACTTC.

V gene TRBV10-3 combines with J gene TRBJ2-5; TRBD2 matches at 9 bases. V lost 6 bases, J lost 3 bases, and 5 bases stayed unmatched. CDR1 and CDR2 from the germline V gene are ENHRY and SYGVKD. CDR3 length: 14 residues. The CDR3 sequence: CAIRLAGGEETQYF. The CDR3 DNA reads TGTGCCATCAGGCTTGCGGGGGGGGAAGAGACCCAGTACTTC.

This clonotype was recorded a few times. CDR3 amino acids: CASSPGKRHNEQFF. CDR3 in DNA: TGCGCCAGCAGCCCGGGAAAGCGACACAATGAGCAGTTCTTC. The chain has TRBV4-1 and TRBJ2-1; possible D gene TRBD2, 5 bases. Germline CDR1 is MGHRA and CDR2 is YSYEKL. The CDR3 is 14 amino acids. The V end was cut by 4 bases, the J end by 5 bases, with 12 bases between.

The chain recombines TRBV7-3 with TRBJ2-1; the D call may be TRBD1 or TRBD2 (5 bases each). The CDR3 sequence is 16 residues long. Germline lookup yields CDR1 SGHTA and CDR2 FQGTGA. Trimming shortened V by 4 bases and J by 3 bases, and 16 bases separated the two germline ends. CDR3 in amino acids: CASSSKVRGHYNEQFF. CDR3 nucleotide sequence: TGTGCCAGCAGCTCAAAGGTGAGGGGCCACTACAATGAGCAGTTCTTC. Variable domain in full (rest from reference TRBV7-3 and TRBJ2-1): GAGVSQTPSNKVTEKGKYVELRCDPISGHTALYWYRQSLGQGPEFLIYFQGTGAADDSGLPNDRFFAVRPEGSVSTLKIQRTERGDSAVYLCASSSKVRGHYNEQFFGPGTRLTVL.

This clonotype was detected ten times or more. The chain has TRBV12-3 or TRBV12-4 and TRBJ1-5; D is undetermined. Trimming stripped 1 base from V and 2 bases from J, with 15 bases between. There are 17 residues in the CDR3. The chain's CDR3 is CASSLGGRDLGNQPQHF. The CDR3 DNA is TGTGCCAGCAGTTTAGGTGGGAGGGATTTGGGCAATCAGCCCCAGCATTTT.

V is TRBV25-1 and J is TRBJ1-2, with 7 positions matching TRBD1. V dropped 5 bases and J dropped 0; count of bases not matched to a gene: 6. Germline V lookup: CDR1 MGHDK, CDR2 SYGVNS. The CDR3 extends over 15 amino acids. The CDR3 DNA sequence: TGTGCCAGCAGTTTCACCGGGACAGCTAACTATGGCTACACCTTC. Residues: CASSFTGTANYGYTF.

A few counts support this clonotype. The chain joins TRBV2 to TRBJ1-5; unclear D gene. Germline CDR1 and CDR2: SNHLY and FYNNEI. This CDR3 comprises 13 residues. Trimming removed 4 bases at V and 3 bases at J, with 7 bases between. The CDR3 coding sequence is TGTGCCAGCAGTGCGGAATTCAATCAGCCCCAGCATTTT. This sequence encodes CASSAEFNQPQHF.

This clonotype was seen many times. The chain links TRBV10-3 to TRBJ1-2; D is uncertain. This CDR3 spans 13 amino acids. With 7 bases removed from V and 4 bases from J, the gap between germline ends came to 13 bases. Germline CDR1 ENHRY, CDR2 SYGVKD. CDR3 sequence: CAITAGDPYGYTF. The CDR3 DNA sequence: TGTGCCATCACCGCAGGCGACCCCTATGGCTACACCTTC.

This clonotype occurred a few times. The J gene is TRBJ1-5, the V gene TRBV29-1; no definite D call. V lost 5 bases and J lost 1, with 9 bases in between. This CDR3 is 13 amino acids long. CDR1 and CDR2 (germline): SQVTM, ANQGSEA. CDR3 sequence reads: CSVRRGSNQPQHF. The CDR3 DNA sequence: TGCAGCGTTCGGCGCGGGAGCAATCAGCCCCAGCATTTT.

V and J are TRBV6-1 and TRBJ1-2; D gene unclear. Germline V gene lookup returns CDR1 MNHNS and CDR2 SASEGT. The CDR3 has 15 residues. V lost 6 bases to trimming and J lost 1 base, with 15 bases between them. This chain's CDR3 is CASSDRRNSNYGYTF. For the CDR3, the DNA is TGTGCCAGCAGCGACCGACGGAATAGTAACTATGGCTACACCTTC.

This clonotype showed up many times. The chain carries TRBV3-1 and TRBJ1-2; D not resolved. Germline V gives CDR1 LGHDT, CDR2 YNNKEL (reference sequence). This CDR3 has 12 residues. V shed 3 bases and J shed 2 bases, with 4 bases lying between them. The CDR3 DNA sequence: TGTGCCAGCAGCCAGTCGAACTATGGCTACACCTTC. Translated: CASSQSNYGYTF.

The rearrangement uses TRBV6-2 or TRBV6-3 and TRBJ2-2, with 8 positions matching TRBD1. Germline V gene sequence: CDR1 MNHEY, CDR2 SVGEGT. CDR3 size: 15 residues. Trimming cost V 7 bases and J 5 bases; bases outside gene matches: 9. In DNA form, the CDR3 reads TGTGCCAGCACCCTTCAGGGGGCGTCAACCGGGGAGCTGTTTTTT. Translating gives CASTLQGASTGELFF.

This clonotype was seen only a few times. The chain recombines TRBV6-1 with TRBJ2-1; 8 bases are shared with TRBD2. Germline assignment: CDR1 MNHNS and CDR2 SASEGT. This CDR3 spans 17 amino acids. With V trimmed by 3 bases and J by 0 bases, 7 bases remained unmatched. For the CDR3, the DNA is TGTGCCAGCAGTGAGCGCCCGGGGGGGACCTCCTACAATGAGCAGTTCTTC. This gives the protein CASSERPGGTSYNEQFF.

There are a few counts of this clonotype. The chain carries TRBV7-3 and TRBJ1-1, with D hard to call. Germline loops: CDR1 SGHTA, CDR2 FQGTGA. CDR3 length equals 15 residues. Trimming left V 1 base short and J 0 bases short, with 9 bases between. The CDR3 region is CASSLSPHLNTEAFF. In nucleotides, the CDR3 is TGTGCCAGCAGCTTAAGCCCCCACCTGAACACTGAAGCTTTCTTT.

In the case of this clonotype: At one end, the junction sequence differs from germline, possibly due to a read error. The J gene is TRBJ2-5, the V gene TRBV7-9, with TRBD2 matching 10 bases. CDR3 length equals 14 residues. CDR1 is SEHNR and CDR2 is FQNEAQ in the germline V gene (reference sequence). Written as DNA, the CDR3 is TGTGCCAGCAGTTACCAGCGGGGGGGCCTGGATTTGGACTTC. It translates to CASSYQRGGLDLDF.

This clonotype was seen a handful of times. This sequence joins TRBV12-3 or TRBV12-4 and TRBJ2-7; D unresolved. There are 13 residues in the CDR3. The V end lost 6 bases, the J end lost 2 bases, and 11 bases lay between the germline ends. CDR3 sequence (DNA): TGTGCCAGCAGCGTCCGCCCGGCCTACGAGCAGTACTTC. Encoded protein: CASSVRPAYEQYF.